The present entry profiles one T cell receptor (beta chain) with its context. The antigen it recognizes is unknown. Relative to germline, V is 5 bases shorter and J is 2 bases shorter, with 12 bases between their ends. Via the germline V gene, CDR1 is SQVTM and CDR2 ANQGSEA. The CDR3 sequence holds 13 residues, the cysteine and phenylalanine included. The kept DNA is CDR3 alone, 39 bases in frame from the first base. In total, more than 500 healthy bone marrow donors made up the cohort. At the time of sampling, all cohort members were nominally healthy, though unrecorded immune exposures were likely present. The donor tested CMV seronegative and was one of the 352 seronegative cohort members. A peripheral blood sample was provided by each donor, and peripheral blood mononuclear cells were used for TCR beta sequencing. Genomic DNA was extracted from the blood cell samples with the Qiagen DNeasy Blood Extraction Kit.

The entry originates in a study of cytomegalovirus exposure and HLA in healthy donors (dated by TCRdb to about 2017). For context, the study as a whole: In an earlier analysis of 587 of the donors, less than 350 Gb of sequence data and just under 120 million unique TCR beta sequences from about 190 million T cells were reported. Using immunosequencing, the study profiled T cell repertoires from fewer than 700 subjects and related those repertoires to cytomegalovirus serostatus. Along with the approximately 670-subject first cohort, a separate validation cohort of roughly 110 different subjects was used. HLA typing included class I and class II loci at four-digit resolution. A later analysis re-examined previously published TCR beta repertoires from 610 or so donors and added high-resolution HLA genotyping to investigate patterns of TCR occurrence. The aim of the study was to test whether cataloging public T cell receptors could identify signatures of past pathogen exposure. Every repertoire in the discovery cohort had been generated on one and the same sequencing platform. Roughly 5 DR-DQ haplotypes were handled as single units for association and clustering because linkage in the cohort was strong. High-throughput TCR immunosequencing, statistical association of individual TCRs with disease status, and machine learning were combined to predict cytomegalovirus infection status. Among around 400 genotyped donors of the cohort, an average of roughly 230,000 unique TCR beta nucleotide sequences was sequenced per donor, of which roughly 18% were non-productive. In a later genetic analysis, genome-wide SNP genotypes for about three fifths of the roughly 670 donors were used, and that subset was treated as a discovery cohort. Roughly 320 gigabases of sequencing data and around 90 million unique TCR sequences made up an early release that covered around 640 HLA-typed donors. Alongside the repertoire data, information on donor age, sex, ethnicity and CMV serostatus was compiled. The genetic ancestry cluster associated with self-reported Caucasian donors included 81% of the 398 genotyped donors. The number of donors typed differed by locus, with 629-630 for A, B, C, DRB1 and DQB1, roughly 550 for DQA1, 600 to 610 for DPA1, and 450 to 480 for DPB1. The later analysis used no new phenotypic data to find candidate immune exposures, relying instead on TCR beta sequences and their occurrence across donors. In an earlier analysis of 587 of the donors, high-throughput TCR beta sequencing was used to judge whether each TCR beta V gene segment behaved as functional or pseudogenic.

What the research found in general, with its limitations: According to a later analysis, TCR association rates differed among HLA loci, with DRB1 alleles showing the most associated TCRs and HLA-C alleles showing the fewest. In this cohort, only TCR beta chains were sequenced, and detectable features were limited by the absence of alpha or paired-chain data. Across donors, most TCR sequences were observed very rarely, whereas some public TCRs were present in many individuals. A cluster of highly shared sequence variants was judged likely to be a technical artifact of the sequencing pipeline. A later analysis found that most CMV-associated TCR beta chains appeared HLA-restricted, with HLA associations seemingly driven largely by CMV exposure. The only immune exposure information available for the cohort was CMV serostatus. It was suggested by the authors that the approach could potentially be generalized to other disease states and immunological phenotypes. In vitro tests confirmed that three of the cytomegalovirus-associated TCR beta chains recognize cytomegalovirus antigens. A later analysis found that HLA-associated TCR beta chains were more clonally expanded and had lower generation probabilities than equally common non-associated chains. An earlier analysis of approximately 570 of the donors showed that most TCR beta V segments appeared in productive rearrangements either about 90% or about 30% of the time, which broadly matched IMGT annotations. A total of 150 or so TCR beta chains were listed by the study as associated with cytomegalovirus. Specific HLA alleles were associated with some 15,000 TCR beta sequences at a false discovery rate of 0.05 in a later analysis. A further reported finding was that TCR beta sequences accurately predicted the HLA-A and HLA-B alleles for most subjects in the first cohort. Presence/absence analyses assumed roughly uniform sequencing depth across donors, an assumption that may not hold. The earlier analysis of nearly 600 of the donors excluded some 16 rarely observed V segments, including chromosome 9 orphons, because counts were too low. According to a later analysis, parvovirus B19, influenza, CMV and Epstein-Barr virus appeared linked to several top co-occurrence clusters. According to a later genetic analysis, donors in an Asian-associated ancestry cluster had fewer N-insertions in productive TCRs than the approximately 630-donor mean. Assigning TCR associations to individual alleles was difficult when HLA alleles, especially DR and DQ, strongly co-occurred. The 87-base-pair reads could not distinguish some IMGT-functional V segments, including TRBV6-2 and TRBV6-3, so those segments were excluded. HLA typing was unavailable for some donors at each locus, so association tests used only the typed subset. Linkage disequilibrium might explain the correlated functional status among segregating V segments, but an unknown experimental factor could not be ruled out. An association between a missense DCLRE1C variant and V-gene and J-gene trimming of TCR beta chains was found in a later genetic analysis and replicated in an independent cohort. In both the original and validation cohorts, the classifier was reported to diagnose cytomegalovirus status with high specificity and sensitivity.

Libraries were constructed by the immunoSEQ multiplex PCR assay. For the multiplex PCR, a mixture combining 60 forward primers for TCR Vbeta segments and 13 reverse primers for TCR Jbeta segments was used. Amplification of the CDR3 region of rearranged TCR beta genes was performed with a multiplex PCR assay on genomic DNA. The Illumina HiSeq System was used to sequence the amplified TCR beta libraries as 87-base-pair reads. The study's own analysis went as follows. In a later analysis, 77 million or so unique TCR beta chains were counted across the 650 to 700 repertoires, and roughly 10 million of these chains were shared by at least two donors. Raw reads were error-corrected and collapsed into unique sequences with a nearest-neighbor algorithm that merged closely related sequences to remove PCR and sequencing errors. V, D and J gene segments were assigned by aligning CDR3 sequences to IMGT reference sequences. For a sequence to be retained, at least a six-nucleotide match to both a V gene segment and a J gene segment was required. A rearrangement was called productive if the CDR3 had no stop codons and remained in frame with V and J, and every other rearrangement was called non-productive. Following IMGT convention, CDR3 was defined as the stretch from the second conserved V-encoded cysteine to the conserved J-encoded phenylalanine. Sequences without an unambiguous match to a single V gene segment were excluded from the earlier analysis of approximately 560 of the donors. In an earlier analysis of approximately 500 of the donors, a V segment was called functional when productive rearrangements were above 56.7%, and segregating when the standard deviation between donors exceeded 5%. A statistical classification framework was built for diagnosing cytomegalovirus status from the catalog of TCR beta chain sequences. In a later analysis, TCR nucleotide sequences were compared against IMGT/GENE-DB human TR gene sequences so that V and J genes could be assigned. The TCRdist pipeline was used in a later analysis to assign CDR3 sequences and most-parsimonious VDJ recombination scenarios. In a later analysis, every TCR beta chain was defined by the combination of its CDR3 amino acid sequence and its V-gene family, and reads without a unique V-gene family were dropped. In a later analysis, 450 to 600 highly shared, low-generation-probability nucleotide sequences were removed to address suspected cross-contamination and a sequencing artifact. For each public chain, a later analysis derived a clonal expansion index from normalized ranks of inferred template counts within each repertoire. Generation probabilities in a later analysis came from a VDJ recombination model fitted to out-of-frame rearrangements, and those results were checked against IGoR. A later analysis scored TCR-TCR, TCR-HLA and TCR-CMV co-occurrence with hypergeometric tests, applying a repertoire-size bias correction to TCR pairs. A later analysis estimated false discovery rates by permuting HLA or CMV assignments 20 times. In a later analysis, co-occurring TCRs were grouped using DBSCAN, with TCRdist sequence similarity added in when clustering inside HLA-allele-positive subsets. Repertoires with fewer than 30,000 or more than 120,000 public chains were left out of co-occurrence clustering, as were a few repertoires with anomalous nucleotide sharing. Drawn from immuneACCESS, this table holds only the in-frame rearrangements with V and J called that TCRdb kept. Clones are partly lost; checked studies trace under half to an unresolved V gene and leave the rest unexplained. V and J calls and clone size are given by that table; D and trimming were obtained from the DNA. The sample's table covers 130,000 to 150,000 clones. Approximately 1% of the sample goes to the ten largest clones.

The clonotype was recovered from a male donor in good health and CMV-seronegative. Here the chain combines TRBV29-1 and TRBJ2-5; the D segment cannot be called with confidence. The sequenced material came from PBMCs. The CDR3 here reads CSVSHLDQETQYF. The DNA is TGCAGCGTTTCACATCTAGATCAAGAGACCCAGTACTTC.